This TCR beta chain was sequenced during a study of OX40 agonist ivuxolimab in advanced cancers. Produced via immunoSEQ multiplex PCR; TCRdb's table is partial and in-frame only. Here the sample spans about 41,000 clones, around 87% being singletons. Sequenced material: CD4+ or CD8+ T cells sorted from blood, taken in a trial of the OX40 agonist ivuxolimab. This TCR was sampled from an adult with an advanced solid tumor such as melanoma, head and neck, liver or kidney cancer.

CDR3 DNA: TGTGCCAGCAGCGCATCCAGGGGCCTCTACGAGCAGTACTTC. This translates into CASSASRGLYEQYF. The chain has TRBV11-3 and TRBJ2-7, with D tentatively TRBD1 (6 bases). The V gene's germline CDR1 is SGHNT and CDR2 YENEEA. This CDR3 contains 14 residues. V lost 5 bases and J 3 bases, leaving 14 bases between the germline ends.